This section outlines one T cell receptor (beta chain) sequence together with its context. As yet, its antigen is unknown. The sample originates from a study of shared clonotypes between healthy human individuals. Overall study findings and caveats: All-four-donor shared clonotypes had higher generation probabilities than non-shared clonotypes did. Sorted-subset sequencing, rarefaction showed, was incomplete despite large depth.

Germline V gene data show CDR1 as LNHDA and CDR2 as SQIVND (reference sequence). The germline V and J ends were trimmed by 5 bases and 1 base, with 8 bases remaining between them. The CDR3 totals 13 residues. Researchers reported that CD8 memory united CD45RO+ cells with CCR7-negative CD45RA+ TemRA cells. Measured with immunoSEQ multiplex PCR; TCRdb has only the in-frame clones, and not every one. The sample contains 95,000 to 120,000 clones, around 65% of which appear only once. The V call is TRBV19, the J call TRBJ1-1, with no clear D. The receptor's source is a woman in her thirties in good health. Specimen: memory CD8+ T cells sorted from blood. Described subset: CD45RO+ cells pooled with CCR7-negative TemRA cells. CDR3 amino acids: CASSVWTNTEAFF. CDR3 DNA sequence: TGTGCCAGTAGTGTTTGGACGAACACTGAAGCTTTCTTT.